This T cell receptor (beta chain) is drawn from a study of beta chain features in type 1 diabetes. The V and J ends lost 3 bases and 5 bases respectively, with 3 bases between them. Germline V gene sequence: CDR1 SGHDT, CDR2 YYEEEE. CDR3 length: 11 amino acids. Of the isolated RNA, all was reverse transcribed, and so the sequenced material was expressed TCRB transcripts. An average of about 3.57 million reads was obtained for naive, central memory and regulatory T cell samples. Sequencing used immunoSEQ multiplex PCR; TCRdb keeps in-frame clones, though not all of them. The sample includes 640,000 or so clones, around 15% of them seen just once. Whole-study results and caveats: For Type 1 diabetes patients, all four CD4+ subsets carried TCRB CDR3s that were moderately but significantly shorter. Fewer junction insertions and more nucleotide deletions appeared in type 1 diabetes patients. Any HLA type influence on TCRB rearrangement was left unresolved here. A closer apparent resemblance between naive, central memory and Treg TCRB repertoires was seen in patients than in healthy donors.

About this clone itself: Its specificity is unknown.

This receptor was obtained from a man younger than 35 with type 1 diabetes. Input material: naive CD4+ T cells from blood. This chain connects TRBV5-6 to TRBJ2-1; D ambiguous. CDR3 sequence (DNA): TGTGCCAGCAGCTGGGACAATGAGCAGTTCTTC. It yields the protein CASSWDNEQFF.